The rows below give T cell receptor beta chains drawn from one sample of a study of T cell repertoires in cytomegalovirus infection. In TCRdb, the reads were re-called with MiXCR into one record per CDR3 protein. The sample includes some 400,000 distinct CDR3 sequences, about a sixth seen only once; the top ten take under 9%. The specimen sequenced was PBMCs. Receptor source: a human donor in good health (CMV status not recorded). Some clones in this sample may be carry-over from other donors' samples. Each CDR3 is given with its conserved first and last residue. Each record gives: clone size, D gene, J gene, V gene, CDR3 DNA, CDR3 protein. D genes are given only for firm matches. Clone size is given for some rows only: seen once, a few or many times, or a class if the clone is expanded.

>.|TRBD1|TRBJ1-1|TRBV18
TGTGCCAGCTCAGTAGGGACAGGGGGCATGAACACTGAAGCTTTCTTT
CASSVGTGGMNTEAFF
>once|.|TRBJ2-3|TRBV7-9
TGTGCCAGCAGCTTCCAGCCCCCCGCAGATACGCAGTATTTT
CASSFQPPADTQYF
>.|.|TRBJ2-3|TRBV12-3/TRBV12-4
TGTGCCAGCAAGGCAGCCGGAGCAGATACGCAGTATTTT
CASKAAGADTQYF
>.|.|TRBJ2-5|TRBV20-1
TGCAGTGCTAGAGAGGGTGGGGGACAGACCCAGTACTTC
CSAREGGGQTQYF
>.|.|TRBJ1-6|TRBV28
TGTGCCAGCACCATTGCAGGGCCTAATTCACCCCTCCACTTT
CASTIAGPNSPLHF
>.|.|TRBJ1-5|TRBV28
TGTGCCAGCAGTTTATTGTGGAGTCAGCCCCAGCATTTT
CASSLLWSQPQHF
>.|.|TRBJ2-4|TRBV11-2
TGTGCCAGCAGACCCGCCGGGACGGCCAAAAACATTCAGTACTTC
CASRPAGTAKNIQYF
>few|TRBD1|TRBJ1-2|TRBV4-1
TGCGCCAGCAGGACAACGACAGGGAGAAACTATGGCTACACCTTC
CASRTTTGRNYGYTF
>.|TRBD2|TRBJ2-1|TRBV14
TGTGCCAGCAGACTAGCGGGAGATGGCGATGAGCAGTTCTTC
CASRLAGDGDEQFF
>.|.|TRBJ2-1|TRBV7-9
TGTGCCAGCAGCTTATCCGAGCTGGTCCAGTTCTTC
CASSLSELVQFF
>many|TRBD1|TRBJ2-1|TRBV28
TGTGCCAGCAGTTTATCCCGGGACAGGTACAATGAGCAGTTCTTC
CASSLSRDRYNEQFF
>.|.|TRBJ2-5|TRBV19
TGTGCCAGTAGCCCCGGACATGGAGAGACCCAGTACTTC
CASSPGHGETQYF
>few|TRBD2|TRBJ2-5|TRBV19
TGTGCCAGTAGTCTCCGGACTAGGACTGAGACCCAGTACTTC
CASSLRTRTETQYF
>many|.|TRBJ1-3|TRBV7-2
TGTGCCAGCAGCCCGGTGGGGGGGAGTCCGAACACCATATATTTT
CASSPVGGSPNTIYF
>.|TRBD2|TRBJ2-7|TRBV27
TGTGCCAGCAGTTTATCAGGGACTAGCCTGCACTCCTACGAGCAGTACTTC
CASSLSGTSLHSYEQYF
>few|.|TRBJ2-3|TRBV6-6
TGTGCCAGCAGTTTACTCGTGGGAGGAGATACGCAGTATTTT
CASSLLVGGDTQYF
>many|TRBD2|TRBJ2-1|TRBV7-2
TGTGCCAGCAGCCTGAGCGGGAATGGCCACAATGAGCAGTTCTTC
CASSLSGNGHNEQFF
>.|.|TRBJ2-5|TRBV20-1
TGCAGTGCTTATCTAGGGGGTCGGGAGACCCAGTACTTC
CSAYLGGRETQYF
>.|TRBD2|TRBJ2-3|TRBV7-9
TGTGCCAGCAGCTTTATTTATGCTAGCGGGGCCCTCACAGATACGCAGTATTTT
CASSFIYASGALTDTQYF
>few|TRBD2|TRBJ2-5|TRBV4-1
TGCGCCAGCAGCCAAGATGCACTAGCGGGAGTGGAGACCCAGTACTTC
CASSQDALAGVETQYF
>once|TRBD1|TRBJ1-4|TRBV20-1
TGCAGTGCTAGAGGGGGGACAGATGAAAAACTGTTTTTT
CSARGGTDEKLFF
>many|TRBD2|TRBJ2-3|TRBV7-2
TGTGCCAGCAGCGACCGGGACTACGGAGATACGCAGTATTTT
CASSDRDYGDTQYF
>.|.|TRBJ1-6|TRBV27
TGTGCCAGCAGGGGGTATAATTCACCCCTCCACTTT
CASRGYNSPLHF
>few|TRBD1|TRBJ2-2|TRBV5-6
TGTGCCAGCAGCCAGGGGGCGACGAACACCGGGGAGCTGTTTTTT
CASSQGATNTGELFF
>.|.|TRBJ2-3|TRBV6-2/TRBV6-3
TGTGCCAGCACGCCCCAGGGTTCTTCAGATACGCAGTATTTT
CASTPQGSSDTQYF
>.|TRBD2|TRBJ2-5|TRBV7-6
TGTGCCAGCAGCCAGCAGCGGGGGGCCCCTCAGACCCAGTACTTC
CASSQQRGAPQTQYF
>few|.|TRBJ2-1|TRBV11-2
TGTGCCAGCAGCTTTGGTACACCACCTGGGGGATTGGATGAGCAGTTCTTC
CASSFGTPPGGLDEQFF
>many|.|TRBJ2-1|TRBV7-9
TGTGCCAGCAGCTTAGGGGGTACCCGATTGTACAATGAGCAGTTCTTC
CASSLGGTRLYNEQFF
>.|TRBD2|TRBJ2-5|TRBV7-2
TGTGCCAGCAGCTGGGGACTAGCGGGAGGGGAGACCCAGTACTTC
CASSWGLAGGETQYF
>.|TRBD1|TRBJ1-5|TRBV2
TGTGCCAGCAGCCCCGGACAGGACAATCAGCCCCAGCATTTT
CASSPGQDNQPQHF
>.|.|TRBJ2-5|TRBV5-1
TGCGCCAGCAGCTCCTCAGGGGGGGGCCAAGAGACCCAGTACTTC
CASSSSGGGQETQYF
>few|.|TRBJ2-3|TRBV10-2
TGCGCCAGCGTTCACCAGACAGTTTCGCCGGATACGCAGTATTTT
CASVHQTVSPDTQYF
>few|TRBD1|TRBJ1-1|TRBV28
TGTGCCAGCAGTTTCCTTGGGACAGTCACTGAAGCTTTCTTT
CASSFLGTVTEAFF